This T cell receptor beta chain was retrieved from a study of shared clonotypes between healthy human individuals. Study as a whole: Donors, aged 18 to 49, were a couple of women and a few men. Study-level findings and limits: The study found about 5% of naive CD4 clonotypes shared across four donors. Non-shared clonotypes had lower generation probabilities than clonotypes shared by all four sorted-subset donors.

Germline-derived CDR1 and CDR2 are KGHSY and FQNENV. This CDR3 is 15 amino acids long. On this clone itself: Its antigen is still unknown. Relative to the germline gene, one junction end is altered; a read error may explain this.

TCRdb's table, derived via immunoSEQ multiplex PCR, lists solely in-frame clones and lacks some. The table includes roughly 890,000 clones, around 92% detected once. CD45RO negativity and positive selection for CCR7 defined naive CD8 cells, a population that excluded terminally differentiated effector memory CD45RA+ cells. The gene calls are TRBV16 and TRBJ1-1, with TRBD1 as a possible D gene (6 bases). The receptor was isolated from a young man in good health. The sequenced sample was naive CD8+ T cells sorted from blood. The CDR3 spells CASTQRGSEGTEAFF. The CDR3 DNA is TGTGCCAGCACCCAAAGGGGGTCGGAGGGAACTGAAGCTTTCTTT. Complete variable domain (other parts from reference TRBV16 and TRBJ1-1): GEEVAQTPKHLVRGEGQKAKLYCAPIKGHSYVFWYQQVLKNEFKFLISFQNENVFDETGMPKERFSAKCLPNSPCSLEIQATKLEDSAVYFCASTQRGSEGTEAFFGQGTRLTVV.